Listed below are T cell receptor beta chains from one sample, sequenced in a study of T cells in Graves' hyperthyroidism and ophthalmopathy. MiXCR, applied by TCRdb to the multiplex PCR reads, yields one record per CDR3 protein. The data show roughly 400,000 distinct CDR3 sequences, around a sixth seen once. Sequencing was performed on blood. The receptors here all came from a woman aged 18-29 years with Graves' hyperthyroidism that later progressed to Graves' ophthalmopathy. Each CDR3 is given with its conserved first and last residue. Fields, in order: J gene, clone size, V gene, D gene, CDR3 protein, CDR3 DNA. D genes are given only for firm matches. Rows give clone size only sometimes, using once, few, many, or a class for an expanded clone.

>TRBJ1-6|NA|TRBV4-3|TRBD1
CASSQTDRGLNSPLHF
TGCGCCAGCAGCCAAACAGACAGGGGGTTGAATTCACCCCTCCACTTT
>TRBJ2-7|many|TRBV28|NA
CASSFTGGEWEQYF
TGTGCCAGCAGTTTCACAGGGGGGGAGTGGGAGCAGTACTTC
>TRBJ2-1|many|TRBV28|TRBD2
CAGCTSGRINEQFF
TGTGCCGGGTGTACCAGCGGGAGAATTAATGAGCAGTTCTTC
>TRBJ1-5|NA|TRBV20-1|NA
CSARALGQTNQPQHF
TGCAGTGCTAGAGCATTAGGACAGACCAATCAGCCCCAGCATTTT
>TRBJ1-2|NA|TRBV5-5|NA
CASSPDTGFYGYTF
TGTGCCAGCAGCCCCGATACAGGGTTCTATGGCTACACCTTC
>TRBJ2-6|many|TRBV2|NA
CASRAYGRRANVLTF
TGTGCCAGCAGGGCTTATGGAAGAAGGGCCAACGTCCTGACTTTC
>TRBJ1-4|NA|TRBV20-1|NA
CSSSPGQDNEKLFF
TGCAGTTCAAGCCCGGGGCAGGATAATGAAAAACTGTTTTTT
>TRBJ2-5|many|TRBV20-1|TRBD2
CSALLAGGVGDETQYF
TGCAGTGCTCTCCTAGCGGGAGGGGTGGGGGATGAGACCCAGTACTTC
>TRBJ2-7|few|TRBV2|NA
CASNGNEQYF
TGTGCCAGCAACGGGAACGAGCAGTACTTC
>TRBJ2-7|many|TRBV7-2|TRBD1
CASSTRQGLNEQYF
TGTGCCAGCAGCACCCGACAGGGTCTCAACGAGCAGTACTTC
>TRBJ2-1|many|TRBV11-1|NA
CASSFLVPNEQFF
TGTGCCAGCAGCTTCCTAGTGCCAAATGAGCAGTTCTTC
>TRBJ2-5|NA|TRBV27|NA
CASGRIETQYF
TGTGCCAGCGGACGAATTGAGACCCAGTACTTC
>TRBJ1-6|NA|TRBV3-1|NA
CASSLPGSPLHF
TGTGCCAGCAGCCTGCCCGGTTCACCCCTCCACTTT
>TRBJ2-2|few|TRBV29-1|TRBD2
CSVERDYNTGELFF
TGCAGCGTTGAGAGGGACTACAACACCGGGGAGCTGTTTTTT
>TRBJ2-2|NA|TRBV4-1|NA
CASSQEVGVTGELFF
TGCGCCAGCAGCCAAGAGGTGGGCGTCACCGGGGAGCTGTTTTTT
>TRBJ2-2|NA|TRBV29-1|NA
CSVRVPNTGELFF
TGCAGCGTAAGGGTCCCGAACACCGGGGAGCTGTTTTTT
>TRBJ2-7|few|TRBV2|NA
CASRAVEQYF
TGTGCCAGCAGGGCGGTCGAGCAGTACTTC
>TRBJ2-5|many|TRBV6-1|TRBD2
CASSQSGRAPETQYF
TGTGCCAGCAGTCAGAGCGGGAGAGCCCCAGAGACCCAGTACTTC
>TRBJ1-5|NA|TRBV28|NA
CASSFPDYSNQPQHF
TGTGCCAGCAGTTTCCCAGATTATAGCAATCAGCCCCAGCATTTT
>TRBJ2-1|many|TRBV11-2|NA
CASSLQGLAYNEQFF
TGTGCCAGCAGCTTACAGGGATTAGCATACAATGAGCAGTTCTTC
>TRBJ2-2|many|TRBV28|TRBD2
CASSFNAGGPDTGELFF
TGTGCCAGCAGTTTTAATGCGGGAGGGCCCGACACCGGGGAGCTGTTTTTT
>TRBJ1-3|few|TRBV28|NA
CASSLGSISSGNTIYF
TGTGCCAGCAGTTTAGGCTCAATCTCCTCTGGAAACACCATATATTTT
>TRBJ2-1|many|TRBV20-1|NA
CARDSHYNEQFF
TGCGCCCGGGACTCCCACTACAATGAGCAGTTCTTC
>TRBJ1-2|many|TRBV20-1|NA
CSARDQKAGSPRDGYTF
TGCAGTGCTAGAGATCAGAAGGCAGGGAGCCCCAGGGATGGCTACACCTTC
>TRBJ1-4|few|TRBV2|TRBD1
CASRPNRGQGEKLFF
TGTGCCAGCAGACCAAACAGGGGGCAGGGTGAAAAACTGTTTTTT
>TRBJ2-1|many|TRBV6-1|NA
CASSTYSLTGNALNNEQFF
TGTGCCAGCAGTACATACTCTCTAACAGGGAATGCCCTAAACAATGAGCAGTTCTTC
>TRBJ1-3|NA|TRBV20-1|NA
CSASRGASKGNTIYF
TGCAGTGCTAGTAGGGGGGCGTCGAAAGGAAACACCATATATTTT
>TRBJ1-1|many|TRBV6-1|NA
CASTTTGSDTEAFF
TGTGCCAGCACCACCACAGGGAGTGACACTGAAGCTTTCTTT
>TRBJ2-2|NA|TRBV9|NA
CASSVEVLGELFF
TGTGCCAGCAGCGTAGAGGTCCTCGGGGAGCTGTTTTTT
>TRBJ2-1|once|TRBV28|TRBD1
CASSWDRGRGEQFF
TGTGCCAGCAGTTGGGACAGGGGGCGGGGTGAGCAGTTCTTC
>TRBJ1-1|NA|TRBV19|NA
CASSGRVKNTEAFF
TGTGCCAGTAGTGGCCGGGTCAAGAACACTGAAGCTTTCTTT
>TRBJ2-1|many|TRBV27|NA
CASSWASFPYNEQFF
TGTGCCAGCAGTTGGGCTAGCTTCCCTTACAATGAGCAGTTCTTC
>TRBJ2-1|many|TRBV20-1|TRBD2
CSAQETSGAYNEQFF
TGCAGTGCCCAAGAGACTAGCGGGGCTTACAATGAGCAGTTCTTC
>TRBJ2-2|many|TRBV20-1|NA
CSARELTSPNTGELFF
TGCAGTGCTAGAGAGCTGACTAGTCCGAACACCGGGGAGCTGTTTTTT
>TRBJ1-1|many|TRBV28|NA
CASHTVNTEAFF
TGTGCCAGCCATACGGTAAACACTGAAGCTTTCTTT
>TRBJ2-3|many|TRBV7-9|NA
CASSRRSSPDTQYF
TGTGCCAGCAGCCGACGAAGTTCGCCAGATACGCAGTATTTT
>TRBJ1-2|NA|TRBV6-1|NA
CASSEMVGTYYGYTF
TGTGCCAGCAGTGAAATGGTCGGCACTTATTATGGCTACACCTTC